This T cell receptor (beta chain) was documented in a study of tissue T cells after allogeneic stem cell transplantation. Study results and caveats: Limitations included a small, clinically heterogeneous cohort and limited sampling depth. Only a limited share of tissue TCRs appeared in blood or spleen. Anatomically similar tissues had similar TCR repertoires within each patient.

A note on this clone: The antigen is unknown.

With 1 base clipped from V and 3 bases from J, the junction kept 10 bases outside the gene matches. CDR3 size: 17 residues. Germline V gene data show CDR1 as SEHNR and CDR2 as FQNEAQ (reference sequence). Repertoires were generated with immunoSEQ multiplex PCR, while TCRdb's copy carries only in-frame clones and drops some. The sample consists of about 1,000 clones, more than 85% of them appearing once. Steroid-refractory graft-versus-host disease after allogeneic hematopoietic cell transplant qualified adults for prospective research-autopsy enrollment. The clonotype comes from a male patient older than 55 with steroid-refractory graft-versus-host disease after an allogeneic stem cell transplant. Some T cells may be supplied by the graft donor. This sample comprised spleen tissue, obtained at autopsy. The chain recombines TRBV7-9 with TRBJ2-7; 9 bases align to TRBD1. The CDR3 sequence: CASSLEGQGWRFYEQYF. The CDR3 nucleotides are TGTGCCAGCAGCTTAGAGGGACAGGGCTGGCGTTTCTACGAGCAGTACTTC.